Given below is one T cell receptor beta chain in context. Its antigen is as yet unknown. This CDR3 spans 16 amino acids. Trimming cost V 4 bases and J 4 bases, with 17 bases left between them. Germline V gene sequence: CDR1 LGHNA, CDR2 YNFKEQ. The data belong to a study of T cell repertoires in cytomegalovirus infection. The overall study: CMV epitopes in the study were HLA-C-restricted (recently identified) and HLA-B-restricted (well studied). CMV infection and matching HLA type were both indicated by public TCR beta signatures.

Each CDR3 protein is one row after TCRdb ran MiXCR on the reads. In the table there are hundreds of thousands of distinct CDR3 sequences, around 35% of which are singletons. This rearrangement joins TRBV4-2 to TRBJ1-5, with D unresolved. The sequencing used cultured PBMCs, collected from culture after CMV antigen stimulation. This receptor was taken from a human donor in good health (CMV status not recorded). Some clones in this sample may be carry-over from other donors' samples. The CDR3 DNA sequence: TGTGCCAGCAGCCCCGTTGGGAGGTTGGGTAATCAGCCCCAGCATTTT. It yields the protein CASSPVGRLGNQPQHF.